The next 9 T cell receptor beta chains were all read from a single sample in a study of T cell repertoires in cytomegalovirus infection. TCRdb reprocessed the reads via MiXCR and lists one record per CDR3 protein. Seen here are some 320,000 distinct CDR3 sequences, 8% to 9.5% observed once, and the top ten hold roughly 4.5%. Material for sequencing was PBMCs. Source of these receptors: a human donor in good health (CMV status not recorded). Some clones in this sample may be carry-over from other donors' samples.

The rearrangement links TRBV7-2 to TRBJ2-3; a weak D match, TRBD1 (6 bases). Germline CDR1 SGHTA, CDR2 FQGNSA. The CDR3 spans 15 residues. V was shortened by 4 bases and J by 2 bases, with 13 bases between the two germline ends. CDR3 amino acids: CASSYRVGNTDTQYF. CDR3 in DNA: TGTGCCAGCAGCTACAGGGTTGGCAACACAGATACGCAGTATTTT.

This clonotype occurred many times. This rearrangement joins TRBV25-1 to TRBJ1-6, with D tentatively TRBD1 (5 bases). Per germline, CDR1 MGHDK and CDR2 SYGVNS. The ends were cut back, 3 bases at V and 0 bases at J, with 15 bases in the middle. The CDR3 spans 18 residues. The CDR3 is CASSDLTGRSSYNSPLHF. CDR3 nucleotide sequence: TGTGCCAGCAGTGACTTGACGGGGCGTAGCTCCTATAATTCACCCCTCCACTTT.

V gene TRBV7-2 combines with J gene TRBJ2-3, with D tentatively TRBD1 or TRBD2 (6 bases each). The CDR3 sequence is 15 residues long. The V end was cut by 2 bases, the J end by 2 bases, with 11 bases between. CDR1 and CDR2 (germline): SGHTA, FQGNSA. The CDR3 DNA reads as TGTGCCAGCAGCTTAACGGGGGCCTTCACAGATACGCAGTATTTT. As protein: CASSLTGAFTDTQYF.

This clonotype was detected only a few times. The rearrangement uses TRBV5-6 and TRBJ1-4, with 7 bases that match TRBD1. CDR1 is SGHDT and CDR2 is YYEEEE in the germline V gene. Trimming removed 4 bases from V and 7 bases from J; junction bases left unmatched: 10. The CDR3 extends over 15 amino acids. CDR3 nucleotide sequence: TGTGCCAGCAGCGGAACGGGACAGAGTTTTGAAAAACTGTTTTTT. The encoded protein is CASSGTGQSFEKLFF.

This sequence joins TRBV4-1 and TRBJ2-5, with 7 bases lining up with TRBD2. CDR1 and CDR2 from the germline V gene are MGHRA and YSYEKL. The CDR3 has 14 residues. Trimming cost V 2 bases and J 1 base; bases outside gene matches: 1. CDR3 DNA sequence: TGCGCCAGCAGCCAACTAGCGGTCCAAGAGACCCAGTACTTC. It encodes CASSQLAVQETQYF.

This clonotype was counted ten times or more. The J gene is TRBJ2-7, the V gene TRBV11-2; 14 nucleotides line up with TRBD2. The CDR3 has 18 amino acids. The V and J ends lost 5 bases and 5 bases, in that order; junction bases with no gene match: 14. Germline values: CDR1 SGHAT, CDR2 FQNNGV. CDR3 DNA: TGTGCCAGCAGCCGACTAGCGGGAGGGCCGTTGGGAACAAACGAGCAGTACTTC. It codes for CASSRLAGGPLGTNEQYF.

V usage is TRBV20-1 and J usage is TRBJ2-7, with D perhaps matching TRBD1 (6 bases). This CDR3 comprises 15 residues. The germline V and J ends were trimmed by 6 bases and 0 bases, with 18 bases remaining between them. Germline CDR1 reads DFQATT; CDR2 reads SNEGSKA (reference sequence). CDR3 protein: CSAFFPGTPSYEQYF. The CDR3 DNA reads TGCAGTGCATTCTTCCCGGGGACACCCTCCTACGAGCAGTACTTC.

This clonotype was picked up many times. The gene calls are TRBV7-2 and TRBJ2-7, with 10 bases lining up with TRBD2. Germline values: CDR1 SGHTA, CDR2 FQGNSA. This CDR3 comprises 16 residues. J was trimmed by 6 bases and V by 4 bases; bases with no gene match: 12. CDR3 sequence: CASSSLAGAPVSEQYF. As DNA, the CDR3 is TGTGCCAGCAGCTCGCTAGCGGGGGCCCCCGTCTCCGAGCAGTACTTC. The full variable domain, its missing parts supplied by reference TRBV7-2 and TRBJ2-7, is GAGVSQSPSNKVTEKGKDVELRCDPISGHTALYWYRQSLGQGLEFLIYFQGNSAPDKSGLPSDRFSAERTGGSVSTLTIQRTQQEDSAVYLCASSSLAGAPVSEQYFGPGTRLTVT.

The J gene is TRBJ2-5, the V gene TRBV6-1; D remains unclear. This CDR3 is built from 12 residues. The germline V gene encodes CDR1 MNHNS and CDR2 SASEGT. Trimming removed 6 bases from V and 4 bases from J, with 9 bases in between. The CDR3 coding sequence is TGTGCCAGCAGGGGCAGACGAGAGACCCAGTACTTC. Its protein product is CASRGRRETQYF.